This T cell receptor beta chain derives from a study of CD8+ T cells in alopecia areata. CDR3 length: 15 amino acids. Germline V gene lookup returns CDR1 NNHNN and CDR2 SYGAGS (reference sequence). With V trimmed by 1 base and J by 3 bases, 6 bases remained unmatched. In regard to this clone: The germline and genes are mouse ones. The read ends 4 residues shy of where the CDR3 ends; the end is completed using the germline J gene.

Investigators isolated RNA and reverse transcribed it into cDNA to act as the sequencing template. Clones were read by immunoSEQ multiplex PCR, and TCRdb kept only the in-frame ones, dropping some. Recorded here are about 270,000 clones, none singletons. CD4, CD8alpha, NKG2D, NKG2ACE and other markers guided sorting of pooled cutaneous lymph node cells. This chain uses TRBV13-2 with TRBJ2-7; 8 bases align to TRBD2. What was sequenced was CD4+ T cells sorted from a lymph node. This sequence originates from a C3H/HeJ mouse with alopecia areata. Strain haplotype (MHC): H2-k. The CDR3 region is CASGDPAGGIYEQYF. Partial CDR3 DNA: TGTGCCAGCGGTGATCCGGCTGGGGGGATCTAT.